Described below is a single TCR beta chain sequence and its context. Its specificity is not known. This sample was taken from a study of shared clonotypes between healthy human individuals. Broader study findings: Sampling included only blood; tissue repertoires likely differ. About 5% of naive CD4 clonotypes were shared across several donors.

Profiled with immunoSEQ multiplex PCR; TCRdb holds only in-frame clones, not every one. This table has about 1.1 million clones, approximately 80% appearing once. Division of CD4+ cells produced a CD45RA+ naive subset and a CD45RA-negative memory subset. The V end was cut by 2 bases, the J end by 5 bases, with 16 bases between. The CDR3 extends over 15 amino acids. Germline CDR1 reads SGHRS; CDR2 reads YFSETQ. The TCR comes from a man between 18 and 29 years old in good health. Some clones in this sample may be carry-over from other donors' samples. Sequenced sample: memory CD4+ T cells from PBMCs. Noted subset: CD45RA-negative fraction. This chain uses TRBV5-1 with TRBJ1-1, with a tentative D call TRBD1 (5 bases). This chain's CDR3 is CASSFIQGGRTEAFF. The CDR3 nucleotides read TGCGCCAGCAGCTTCATCCAGGGCGGAAGAACTGAAGCTTTCTTT.